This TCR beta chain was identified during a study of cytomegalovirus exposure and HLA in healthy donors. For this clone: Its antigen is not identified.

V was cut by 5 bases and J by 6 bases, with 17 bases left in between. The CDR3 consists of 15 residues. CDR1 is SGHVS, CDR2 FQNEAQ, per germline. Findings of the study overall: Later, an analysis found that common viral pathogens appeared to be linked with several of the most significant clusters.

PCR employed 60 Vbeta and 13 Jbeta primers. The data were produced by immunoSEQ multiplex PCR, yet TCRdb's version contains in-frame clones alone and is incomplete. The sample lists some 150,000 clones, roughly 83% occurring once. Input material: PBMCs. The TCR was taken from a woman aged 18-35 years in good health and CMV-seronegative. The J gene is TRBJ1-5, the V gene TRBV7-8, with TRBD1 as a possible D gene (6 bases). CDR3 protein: CASSGLQGPSQPQHF. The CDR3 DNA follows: TGTGCCAGCAGCGGCTTACAGGGCCCCAGTCAGCCCCAGCATTTT.